Below are 10 T cell receptor beta chains sequenced from a single sample in a study of blood T cells in healthy people across ages. Alongside a J-beta primer mix, a sample-barcoded 5' primer served in a second PCR lasting about 6 to 11 cycles. TCRdb re-called the 5' RACE reads with MiXCR, one entry per CDR3 protein. The table records more than 1,000,000 distinct CDR3 sequences, under 30% of them present only once. The same sample was also used in a study of T cells of mothers and their children.

Sequencing was carried out using blood. The receptors stem from a girl aged 2 to 9 in good health.

V is TRBV10-3 and J is TRBJ2-7; the D call may be TRBD1 or TRBD2 (5 bases each). The CDR3 runs 16 residues. The V end lost 0 bases, the J end lost 0 bases, and 12 bases lay between the germline ends. Germline V gene sequence: CDR1 ENHRY, CDR2 SYGVKD. The CDR3 is CAISESTWGSSYEQYF. As DNA, the CDR3 is TGTGCCATCAGTGAGTCGACTTGGGGGAGCTCCTACGAGCAGTACTTC.

The table lists this clonotype with a few counts. The J gene is TRBJ2-7, the V gene TRBV29-1, with 7 nucleotides matching TRBD2. The CDR3 loop spans 13 amino acids. Germline assignment: CDR1 SQVTM and CDR2 ANQGSEA. With 4 bases clipped from V and 4 bases from J, the junction kept 7 bases outside the gene matches. CDR3 region: CSVGPGLEYEQYF. CDR3 coding DNA: TGCAGCGTTGGCCCCGGACTAGAGTACGAGCAGTACTTC.

Only a few counts were recorded for this clonotype. This chain connects TRBV6-5 to TRBJ1-6, with D unresolved. The CDR3 runs to 13 residues. Trimming took off 5 bases at V and 9 bases at J, with 11 bases between the two ends. CDR1 and CDR2 from the germline V gene are MNHEY and SVGAGI. CDR3 nucleotide sequence: TGTGCCAGCAGTCGCCCCAGCCGTTCACCCCTCCACTTT. It translates to CASSRPSRSPLHF.

The V and J genes are TRBV7-2 and TRBJ2-5, with 10 bases lining up with TRBD1. Germline assignment: CDR1 SGHTA and CDR2 FQGNSA. The CDR3 length is 16 residues. V lost 2 bases and J lost 3; bases outside the gene matches: 6. The CDR3 DNA follows: TGTGCCAGCAGCTTATTTTTGGGGACAGGGGAAGAGACCCAGTACTTC. This encodes CASSLFLGTGEETQYF.

In this sample, this clonotype turned up a few times. This rearrangement joins TRBV6-1 to TRBJ2-3, with D tentatively TRBD1 or TRBD2 (6 bases each). Trimming took off 3 bases at V and 6 bases at J, with 13 bases between the two ends. The germline gives CDR1 MNHNS, CDR2 SASEGT. The CDR3 sequence is 14 residues long. The CDR3 coding sequence is TGTGCCAGCAGTGAGTGGGGGGCGCAGGATACGCAGTATTTT. This codes for CASSEWGAQDTQYF.

V gene TRBV28 combines with J gene TRBJ2-1; possibly TRBD1 or TRBD2 for D (5 bases each). The CDR3 loop spans 14 amino acids. Trimming cost V 8 bases and J 4 bases, with 15 bases left between them. CDR1 is MDHEN, CDR2 SYDVKM, per germline. CDR3 nucleotides: TGTGCCAGCTCCGAGGGGCTAGATTACAATGAGCAGTTCTTC. As protein: CASSEGLDYNEQFF.

This clonotype was recorded a few times. CDR3 protein: CASSVGGKLNEKLFF. CDR3 sequence (DNA): TGTGCCAGCAGCGTTGGGGGAAAGCTTAATGAAAAACTGTTTTTT. The chain uses TRBV9 and TRBJ1-4; maybe TRBD1 (5 bases). The germline gives CDR1 SGDLS, CDR2 YYNGEE. The CDR3 covers 15 residues. Between the trimmed V and J ends, which lost 2 bases and 4 bases, there was a span of 12 bases. The whole variable domain, remainder taken from reference TRBV9 and TRBJ1-4, is DSGVTQTPKHLITATGQRVTLRCSPRSGDLSVYWYQQSLDQGLQFLIQYYNGEERAKGNILERFSAQQFPDLHSELNLSSLELGDSALYFCASSVGGKLNEKLFFGSGTQLSVL.

This clonotype was counted a single time. The chain recombines TRBV29-1 with TRBJ2-7; D might be TRBD1 or TRBD2, each matching 5 bases. This CDR3 is built from 12 residues. Germline assignment: CDR1 SQVTM and CDR2 ANQGSEA. Deletions cut 7 bases from V and 2 bases from J, with 12 bases between. This CDR3 is CSGGSATYEQYF. The CDR3 bases are TGCAGCGGGGGGTCGGCTACCTACGAGCAGTACTTC.

This clonotype was observed a few times. Relative to the germline gene, one junction end is altered; a read error may explain this. The J gene is TRBJ2-7, the V gene TRBV6-2 or TRBV6-3; perhaps TRBD2 as D (6 bases). Germline-derived CDR1 and CDR2 are MNHEY and SVGEGT. This CDR3 has 15 residues. The CDR3 loop reads CAGSYSGGFSYEQYF. The CDR3 DNA sequence: TGTGCCGGCAGTTACTCCGGGGGATTCTCCTACGAGCAGTACTTC.

The J gene is TRBJ2-3, the V gene TRBV5-1, with 7 bases fitting TRBD2. After removal of 0 bases from V and 6 bases from J, the junction contained 10 bases not matched to a gene. Germline V gives CDR1 SGHRS, CDR2 YFSETQ. This CDR3 comprises 16 residues. The CDR3 DNA sequence: TGCGCCAGCAGCTTGGATGAGCGGGAAATACCGGATACGCAGTATTTT. It specifies CASSLDEREIPDTQYF.